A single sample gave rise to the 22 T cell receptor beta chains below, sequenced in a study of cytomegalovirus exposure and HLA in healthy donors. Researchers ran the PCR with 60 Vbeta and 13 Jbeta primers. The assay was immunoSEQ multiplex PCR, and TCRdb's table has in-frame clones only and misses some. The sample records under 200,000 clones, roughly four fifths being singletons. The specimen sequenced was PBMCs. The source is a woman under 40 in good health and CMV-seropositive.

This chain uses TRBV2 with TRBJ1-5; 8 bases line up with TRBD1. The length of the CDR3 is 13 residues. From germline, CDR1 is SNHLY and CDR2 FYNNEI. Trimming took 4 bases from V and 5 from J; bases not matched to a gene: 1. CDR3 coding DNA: TGTGCCAGCAGTGCACAGGGGGATCAGCCCCAGCATTTT. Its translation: CASSAQGDQPQHF. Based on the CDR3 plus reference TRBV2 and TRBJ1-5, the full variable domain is EPEVTQTPSHQVTQMGQEVILRCVPISNHLYFYWYRQILGQKVEFLVSFYNNEISEKSEIFDDQFSVERPDGSNFTLKIRSTKLEDSAMYFCASSAQGDQPQHFGDGTRLSIL.

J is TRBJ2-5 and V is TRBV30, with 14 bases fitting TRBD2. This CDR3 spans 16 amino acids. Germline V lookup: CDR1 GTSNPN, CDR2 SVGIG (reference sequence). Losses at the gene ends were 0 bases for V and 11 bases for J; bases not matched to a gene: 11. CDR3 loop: CAWSVPGTSGRSGQYF. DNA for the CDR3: TGTGCCTGGAGTGTACCTGGGACTAGCGGGAGATCGGGGCAGTACTTC.

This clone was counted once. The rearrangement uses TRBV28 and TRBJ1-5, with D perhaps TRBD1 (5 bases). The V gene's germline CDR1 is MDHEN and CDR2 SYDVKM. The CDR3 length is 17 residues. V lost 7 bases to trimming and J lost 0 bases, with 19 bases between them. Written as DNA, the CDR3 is TGTGCCAGCACTCTGTCGGGACTCTTGTATAGCAATCAGCCCCAGCATTTT. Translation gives CASTLSGLLYSNQPQHF.

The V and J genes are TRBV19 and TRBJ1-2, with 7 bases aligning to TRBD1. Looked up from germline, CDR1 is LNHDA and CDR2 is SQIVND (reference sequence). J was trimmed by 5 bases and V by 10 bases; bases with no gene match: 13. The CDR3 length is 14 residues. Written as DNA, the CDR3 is TGTGCCACCAACCCAGGGGGGACCTTATATGGCTACACCTTC. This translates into CATNPGGTLYGYTF.

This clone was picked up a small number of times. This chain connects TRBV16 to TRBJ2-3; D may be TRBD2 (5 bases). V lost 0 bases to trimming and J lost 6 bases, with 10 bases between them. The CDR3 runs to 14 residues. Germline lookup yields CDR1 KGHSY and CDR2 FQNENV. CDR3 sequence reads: CASSQSLVADTQYF. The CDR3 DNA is TGTGCCAGCAGCCAATCGCTAGTAGCGGATACGCAGTATTTT.

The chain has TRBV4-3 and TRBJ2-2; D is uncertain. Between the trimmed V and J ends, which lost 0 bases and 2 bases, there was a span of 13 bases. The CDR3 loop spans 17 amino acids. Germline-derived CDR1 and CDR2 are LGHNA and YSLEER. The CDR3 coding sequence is TGCGCCAGCAGCCAAGATCTCGGAGCCGCTAACACCGGGGAGCTGTTTTTT. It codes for CASSQDLGAANTGELFF.

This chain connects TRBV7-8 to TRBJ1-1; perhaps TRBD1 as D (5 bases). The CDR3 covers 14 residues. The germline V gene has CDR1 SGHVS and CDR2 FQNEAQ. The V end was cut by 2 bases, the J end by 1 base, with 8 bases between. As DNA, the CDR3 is TGTGCCAGCAGCTTAAAAGGGGCGAACACTGAAGCTTTCTTT. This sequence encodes CASSLKGANTEAFF.

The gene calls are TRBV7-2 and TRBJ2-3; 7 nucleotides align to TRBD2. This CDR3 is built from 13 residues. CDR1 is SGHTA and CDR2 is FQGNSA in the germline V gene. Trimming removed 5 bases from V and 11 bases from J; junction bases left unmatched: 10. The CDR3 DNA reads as TGTGCCAGCAGCCCCACTGGACTAGAGTGGCAGTATTTT. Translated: CASSPTGLEWQYF. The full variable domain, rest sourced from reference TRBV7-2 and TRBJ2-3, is GAGVSQSPSNKVTEKGKDVELRCDPISGHTALYWYRQSLGQGLEFLIYFQGNSAPDKSGLPSDRFSAERTGGSVSTLTIQRTQQEDSAVYLCASSPTGLEWQYFGPGTRLTVL.

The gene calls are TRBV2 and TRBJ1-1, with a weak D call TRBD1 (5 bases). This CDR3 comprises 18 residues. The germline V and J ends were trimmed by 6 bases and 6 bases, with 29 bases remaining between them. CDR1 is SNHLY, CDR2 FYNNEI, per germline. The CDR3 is CASRTPVKSGYLDAEAFF. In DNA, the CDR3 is TGTGCCAGCAGGACGCCCGTCAAATCAGGGTATCTGGACGCTGAAGCTTTCTTT.

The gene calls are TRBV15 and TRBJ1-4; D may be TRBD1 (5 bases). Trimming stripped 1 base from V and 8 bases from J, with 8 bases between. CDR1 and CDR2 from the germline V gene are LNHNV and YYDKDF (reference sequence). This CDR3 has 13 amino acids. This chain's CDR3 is CATSRGGEEKLFF. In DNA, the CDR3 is TGTGCCACCAGCAGAGGGGGGGAAGAAAAACTGTTTTTT.

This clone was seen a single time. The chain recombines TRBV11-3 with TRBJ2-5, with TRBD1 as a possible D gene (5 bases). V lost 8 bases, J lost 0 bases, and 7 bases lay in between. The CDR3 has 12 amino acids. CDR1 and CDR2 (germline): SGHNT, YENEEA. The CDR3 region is CASGHDQETQYF. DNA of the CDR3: TGTGCCAGCGGACACGACCAAGAGACCCAGTACTTC.

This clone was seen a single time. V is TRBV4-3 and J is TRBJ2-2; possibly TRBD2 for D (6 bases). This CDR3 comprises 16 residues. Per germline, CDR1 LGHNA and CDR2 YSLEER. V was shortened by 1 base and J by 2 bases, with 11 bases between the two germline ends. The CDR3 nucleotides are TGCGCCAGCAGCCAAGCGGGAGCGCAAAACACCGGGGAGCTGTTTTTT. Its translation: CASSQAGAQNTGELFF.

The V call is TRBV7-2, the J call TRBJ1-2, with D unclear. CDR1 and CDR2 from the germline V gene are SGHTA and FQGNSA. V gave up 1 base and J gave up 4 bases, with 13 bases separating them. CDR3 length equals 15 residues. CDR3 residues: CASSLGPGDTYGYTF. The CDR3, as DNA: TGTGCCAGCAGCTTAGGACCCGGTGACACCTATGGCTACACCTTC.

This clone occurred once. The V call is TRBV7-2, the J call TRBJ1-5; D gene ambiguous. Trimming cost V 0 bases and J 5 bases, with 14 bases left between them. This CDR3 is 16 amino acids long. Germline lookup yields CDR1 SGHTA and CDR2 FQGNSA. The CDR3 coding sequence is TGTGCCAGCAGCTTAGCTGTTTCAACCAGGTATCAGCCCCAGCATTTT. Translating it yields CASSLAVSTRYQPQHF.

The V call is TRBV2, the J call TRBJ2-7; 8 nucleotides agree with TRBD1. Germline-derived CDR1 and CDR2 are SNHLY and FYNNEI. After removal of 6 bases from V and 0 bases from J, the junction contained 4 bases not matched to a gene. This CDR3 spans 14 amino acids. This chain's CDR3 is CASRRDRSSYEQYF. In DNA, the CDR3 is TGTGCCAGCAGGAGGGACAGGAGCTCCTACGAGCAGTACTTC. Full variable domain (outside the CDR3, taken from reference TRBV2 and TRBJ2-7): EPEVTQTPSHQVTQMGQEVILRCVPISNHLYFYWYRQILGQKVEFLVSFYNNEISEKSEIFDDQFSVERPDGSNFTLKIRSTKLEDSAMYFCASRRDRSSYEQYFGPGTRLTVT.

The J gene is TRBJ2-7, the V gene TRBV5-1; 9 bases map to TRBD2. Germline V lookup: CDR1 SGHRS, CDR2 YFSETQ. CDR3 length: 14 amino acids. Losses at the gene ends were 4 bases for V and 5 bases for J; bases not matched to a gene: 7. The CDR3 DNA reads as TGCGCCAGCAGCGATAGCAGCGGGAGGCACGAGCAGTACTTC. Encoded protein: CASSDSSGRHEQYF.

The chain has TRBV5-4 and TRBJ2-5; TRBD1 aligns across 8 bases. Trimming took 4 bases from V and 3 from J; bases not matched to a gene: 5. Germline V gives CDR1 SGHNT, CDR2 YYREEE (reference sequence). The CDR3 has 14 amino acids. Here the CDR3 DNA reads TGTGCCAGCAGCGGGAAGACAGGGGAAGAGACCCAGTACTTC. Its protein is CASSGKTGEETQYF.

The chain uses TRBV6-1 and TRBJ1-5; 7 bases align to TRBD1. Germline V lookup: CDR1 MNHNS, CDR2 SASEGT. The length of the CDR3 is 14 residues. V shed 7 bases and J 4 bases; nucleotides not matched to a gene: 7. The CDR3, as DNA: TGTGCCAGCACTAGGACAGGAGATAATCAGCCCCAGCATTTT. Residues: CASTRTGDNQPQHF.

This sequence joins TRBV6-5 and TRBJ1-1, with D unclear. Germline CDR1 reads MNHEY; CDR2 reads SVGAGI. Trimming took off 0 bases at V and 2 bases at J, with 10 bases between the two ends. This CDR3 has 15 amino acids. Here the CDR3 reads CASSYSKRVNTEAFF. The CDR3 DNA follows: TGTGCCAGCAGTTACTCGAAACGCGTTAACACTGAAGCTTTCTTT.

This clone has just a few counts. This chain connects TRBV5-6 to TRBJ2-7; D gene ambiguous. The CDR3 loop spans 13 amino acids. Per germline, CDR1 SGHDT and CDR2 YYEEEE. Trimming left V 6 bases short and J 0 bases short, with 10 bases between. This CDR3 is CASTYESSYEQYF. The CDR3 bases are TGTGCCAGCACCTATGAGTCCTCCTACGAGCAGTACTTC.

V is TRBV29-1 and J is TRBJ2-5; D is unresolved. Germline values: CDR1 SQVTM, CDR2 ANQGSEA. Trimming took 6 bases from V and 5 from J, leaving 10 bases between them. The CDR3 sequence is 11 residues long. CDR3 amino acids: CSVYMYETQYF. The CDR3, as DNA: TGCAGCGTCTATATGTATGAGACCCAGTACTTC.

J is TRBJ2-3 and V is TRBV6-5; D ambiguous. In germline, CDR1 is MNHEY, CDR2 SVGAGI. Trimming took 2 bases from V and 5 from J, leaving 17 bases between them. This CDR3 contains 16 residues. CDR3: CASSYLRRPTRDTQYF. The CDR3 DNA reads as TGTGCCAGCAGTTACCTCAGGCGTCCGACGCGAGATACGCAGTATTTT.